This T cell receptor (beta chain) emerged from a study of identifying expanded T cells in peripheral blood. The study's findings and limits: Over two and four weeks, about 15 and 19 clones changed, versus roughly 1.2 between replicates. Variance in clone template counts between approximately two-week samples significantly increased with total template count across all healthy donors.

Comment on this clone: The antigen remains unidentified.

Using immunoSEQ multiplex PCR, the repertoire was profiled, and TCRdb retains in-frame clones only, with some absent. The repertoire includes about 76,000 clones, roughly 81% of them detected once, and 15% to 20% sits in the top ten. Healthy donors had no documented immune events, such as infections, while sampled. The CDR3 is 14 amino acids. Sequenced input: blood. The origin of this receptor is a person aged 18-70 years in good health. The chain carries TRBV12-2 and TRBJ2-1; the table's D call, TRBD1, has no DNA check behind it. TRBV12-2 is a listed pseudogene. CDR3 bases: TGTGCAAGTCGCCTAAAGGGGCCTTTCAATGAGCAGTTCTTC. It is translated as CASRLKGPFNEQFF.